These 26 T cell receptor beta chains were all obtained from the same sample, sequenced in a study of T cell responses to AZD1222 COVID-19 vaccine. Only in-frame clones appear in the TCRdb table, and some are missing; sequencing was by immunoSEQ multiplex PCR. The profile shows just under 150,000 clones, roughly 87% of them singletons. The source material was peripheral blood, sampled 28 days after the second dose of the MenACWY control vaccine. These receptors were obtained from an adult who received the MenACWY meningococcal vaccine as a control.

This clone appeared a few times. The rearrangement uses TRBV15 and TRBJ1-2; the D gene is possibly TRBD1 (5 bases). V dropped 6 bases and J dropped 1 base, with 9 bases sitting between them. Per germline, CDR1 LNHNV and CDR2 YYDKDF (reference sequence). This CDR3 contains 13 residues. CDR3 in DNA: TGTGCCACCAGGGACACACGTAACTATGGCTACACCTTC. Translated: CATRDTRNYGYTF.

CDR3 sequence (DNA): TGTGCCAGCAGCCCGCTCCCTAGCGGGAGGCCCATTTACACCGGGGAGCTGTTTTTT. Residues: CASSPLPSGRPIYTGELFF. The chain uses TRBV7-9 and TRBJ2-2; 11 nucleotides agree with TRBD2. Germline loops: CDR1 SEHNR, CDR2 FQNEAQ (reference sequence). The CDR3 length is 19 residues. The trim removed 5 bases at V and 3 bases at J, leaving 14 bases unmatched.

The V gene is TRBV6-5, the J gene TRBJ1-1; no firm D call. The CDR3 loop spans 15 amino acids. Germline CDR1 and CDR2: MNHEY and SVGAGI. Trimming cost V 2 bases and J 1 base, with 11 bases left between them. The CDR3 region has the DNA TGTGCCAGCAGTTACGAAAACAATGAGAACACTGAAGCTTTCTTT. Amino acid sequence: CASSYENNENTEAFF.

The V gene is TRBV4-2, the J gene TRBJ2-7; D not certain. Germline CDR1 is LGHNA and CDR2 is YNFKEQ. The CDR3 contains 15 residues. Trimming shortened V by 1 base and J by 0 bases, and 10 bases separated the two germline ends. CDR3 sequence: CASSQASQSSYEQYF. Written as DNA, the CDR3 is TGTGCCAGCAGCCAAGCGTCCCAAAGCTCCTACGAGCAGTACTTC.

The chain carries TRBV5-4 and TRBJ2-1, with D perhaps matching TRBD1 (5 bases). Trimming took off 2 bases at V and 7 bases at J, with 13 bases between the two ends. The CDR3 covers 14 residues. Looked up from germline, CDR1 is SGHNT and CDR2 is YYREEE (reference sequence). CDR3 in DNA: TGTGCCAGCAGCTTAGCTGCCAGGGAAAATGAGCAGTTCTTC. Protein: CASSLAARENEQFF.

The chain recombines TRBV27 with TRBJ1-6; TRBD1 agrees at 9 bases. V dropped 4 bases and J dropped 7; count of bases not matched to a gene: 5. The germline V gene encodes CDR1 MNHEY and CDR2 SMNVEV (reference sequence). CDR3 length: 15 amino acids. The CDR3 reads CASSWWDRENSPLHF. The CDR3 nucleotides read TGTGCCAGCAGTTGGTGGGACAGGGAAAATTCACCCCTCCACTTT.

V gene TRBV10-3 combines with J gene TRBJ1-6; D is perhaps TRBD1 (5 bases). Germline values: CDR1 ENHRY, CDR2 SYGVKD. The V and J ends lost 4 bases and 10 bases respectively, with 17 bases between them. This CDR3 contains 15 residues. CDR3 DNA: TGTGCCATCAGTGCTATCGGGGGGTCCCCCTCACCCCTCCACTTT. This gives the protein CAISAIGGSPSPLHF.

J is TRBJ2-5 and V is TRBV12-5; no definite D call. Trimming took off 5 bases at V and 5 bases at J, with 9 bases between the two ends. There are 12 residues in the CDR3. Germline CDR1 and CDR2: LGHNT and FRNRAP. The CDR3 is CASGRSGETQYF. The CDR3 DNA reads as TGTGCTAGTGGTCGATCTGGGGAGACCCAGTACTTC. The full variable domain, its missing parts supplied by reference TRBV12-5 and TRBJ2-5, is DARVTQTPRHKVTEMGQEVTMRCQPILGHNTVFWYRQTMMQGLELLAYFRNRAPLDDSGMPKDRFSAEMPDATLATLKIQPSEPRDSAVYFCASGRSGETQYFGPGTRLLVL.

The genes are TRBV7-9 and TRBJ1-2, with unresolved D. This CDR3 region has 14 residues. V was clipped by 7 bases and J by 3 bases, with 15 bases between them. Germline V gene lookup returns CDR1 SEHNR and CDR2 FQNEAQ (reference sequence). CDR3 sequence (DNA): TGTGCCAGCACCCGGGTTGGTGGAGACTATGGCTACACCTTC. It specifies CASTRVGGDYGYTF.

This clone was detected only a few times. The genes are TRBV11-2 and TRBJ1-1; no definite D call. Germline V lookup: CDR1 SGHAT, CDR2 FQNNGV. V was trimmed by 6 bases and J by 1 base, leaving 12 bases between them. The CDR3 loop spans 14 amino acids. Here the CDR3 reads CASRLIRGNTEAFF. The CDR3 nucleotides read TGTGCCAGCAGATTAATCCGAGGGAACACTGAAGCTTTCTTT.

The V and J genes are TRBV5-4 and TRBJ2-7, with a tentative D call TRBD1 (5 bases). The CDR3 spans 12 residues. The V gene's germline CDR1 is SGHNT and CDR2 YYREEE (reference sequence). Trimming removed 4 bases from V and 6 bases from J, with 11 bases in between. The CDR3 region is CASSTTGPEQYF. As DNA, the CDR3 is TGTGCCAGCAGCACCACAGGTCCCGAGCAGTACTTC.

The chain is built from TRBV27 and TRBJ2-1, with 7 nucleotides matching TRBD2. CDR3 size: 16 residues. Germline-derived CDR1 and CDR2 are MNHEY and SMNVEV (reference sequence). Germline trimming cut 4 bases from V and 2 bases from J; bases unmatched to any gene: 8. CDR3 in DNA: TGTGCCAGCAGTTCACCCCGACGGGGGGCCTACAATGAGCAGTTCTTC. It is translated as CASSSPRRGAYNEQFF.

Written as DNA, the CDR3 is TGTGCCAGCAGCCCTTACCTCCGGGGACATAATTCACCCCTCCACTTT. Translation gives CASSPYLRGHNSPLHF. The V call is TRBV7-2, the J call TRBJ1-6; a weak D match, TRBD1 (5 bases). Trimming cost V 5 bases and J 5 bases, with 16 bases left between them. Germline V gene data show CDR1 as SGHTA and CDR2 as FQGNSA. The CDR3 runs 16 residues.

V and J are TRBV7-2 and TRBJ1-5, with D unresolved. The CDR3 loop spans 12 amino acids. Trimming pared 2 bases from V and 6 bases from J, leaving 5 bases between. Germline CDR1 and CDR2: SGHTA and FQGNSA. CDR3 in DNA: TGTGCCAGCAGCTTACGCGGTCAGCCCCAGCATTTT. Its translation: CASSLRGQPQHF. The full variable domain, in which reference TRBV7-2 and TRBJ1-5 provide the parts outside the CDR3, is GAGVSQSPSNKVTEKGKDVELRCDPISGHTALYWYRQSLGQGLEFLIYFQGNSAPDKSGLPSDRFSAERTGGSVSTLTIQRTQQEDSAVYLCASSLRGQPQHFGDGTRLSIL.

The chain recombines TRBV9 with TRBJ2-5, with 7 bases matching TRBD1. With 0 bases clipped from V and 5 bases from J, the junction kept 7 bases outside the gene matches. This CDR3 spans 15 amino acids. Germline V CDR1 and CDR2: SGDLS, YYNGEE. The CDR3 sequence is CASSVDWARGETQYF. The CDR3 bases are TGTGCCAGCAGCGTAGATTGGGCCAGGGGGGAGACCCAGTACTTC.

The V and J genes are TRBV7-3 and TRBJ2-5; a weak D match, TRBD2 (5 bases). The CDR3 extends over 13 amino acids. The V end was cut by 1 base, the J end by 4 bases, with 7 bases between. The germline V gene has CDR1 SGHTA and CDR2 FQGTGA. CDR3 sequence (DNA): TGTGCCAGCAGCTTAAACCGGGGAGAGACCCAGTACTTC. As protein: CASSLNRGETQYF.

The CDR3 sequence: CASSLGNLQETQYF. DNA of the CDR3: TGCGCCAGCAGCTTAGGGAACTTACAAGAGACCCAGTACTTC. The rearrangement joins TRBV5-1 to TRBJ2-5; no definite D call. CDR3 length: 14 residues. V lost 2 bases and J 2 bases, leaving 10 bases between the germline ends. Germline lookup yields CDR1 SGHRS and CDR2 YFSETQ.

The chain links TRBV30 to TRBJ2-7; 8 nucleotides align to TRBD1. V lost 2 bases and J lost 5; bases outside the gene matches: 2. The V gene's germline CDR1 is GTSNPN and CDR2 SVGIG (reference sequence). The CDR3 has 12 residues. DNA of the CDR3: TGTGCCTGGAGTCAGGGGGCGGACGAGCAGTACTTC. Translating it yields CAWSQGADEQYF.

This clone has just one count. The chain is built from TRBV5-1 and TRBJ2-2; D remains unclear. V was shortened by 4 bases and J by 6 bases, with 10 bases between the two germline ends. The length of the CDR3 is 13 residues. Per germline, CDR1 SGHRS and CDR2 YFSETQ. The CDR3 protein is CASSPPGAGELFF. The CDR3 DNA reads TGCGCCAGCAGCCCACCGGGCGCCGGGGAGCTGTTTTTT. Looking up the rest from reference TRBV5-1 and TRBJ2-2 gives the full variable domain: KAGVTQTPRYLIKTRGQQVTLSCSPISGHRSVSWYQQTPGQGLQFLFEYFSETQRNKGNFPGRFSGRQFSNSRSEMNVSTLELGDSALYLCASSPPGAGELFFGEGSRLTVL.

CDR3 region: CARAGLQGAYGYTF. The CDR3 DNA follows: TGTGCCAGGGCAGGTCTGCAGGGGGCATATGGCTACACCTTC. The V gene is TRBV2, the J gene TRBJ1-2; TRBD1 matches 8 bases. CDR1 is SNHLY, CDR2 FYNNEI, per germline. CDR3 length equals 14 residues. With 9 bases clipped from V and 5 bases from J, the junction kept 11 bases outside the gene matches. Supplemented by reference TRBV2 and TRBJ1-2, the full variable domain reads EPEVTQTPSHQVTQMGQEVILRCVPISNHLYFYWYRQILGQKVEFLVSFYNNEISEKSEIFDDQFSVERPDGSNFTLKIRSTKLEDSAMYFCARAGLQGAYGYTFGSGTRLTVV.

The chain recombines TRBV20-1 with TRBJ1-2; 7 bases are a match to TRBD1. Trimming removed 3 bases from V and 7 bases from J; junction bases left unmatched: 8. The CDR3 spans 13 residues. Germline CDR1 is DFQATT and CDR2 is SNEGSKA (reference sequence). CDR3 DNA: TGCAGTGCTAGTTCAGACAGGGAGCCTGGCTACACCTTC. Encoded protein: CSASSDREPGYTF.

The J gene is TRBJ1-4, the V gene TRBV12-3 or TRBV12-4; perhaps TRBD1 as D (6 bases). The V end was cut by 5 bases, the J end by 8 bases, with 12 bases between. CDR3 length equals 13 residues. The CDR3 here is CASSRSGTEKLFF. The DNA of the CDR3 is TGTGCCAGCAGTCGATCCGGGACAGAAAAACTGTTTTTT.

The chain is built from TRBV4-3 and TRBJ1-3; no firm D call. Germline loops: CDR1 LGHNA, CDR2 YSLEER. The V gene lost 3 bases and the J gene lost 8 bases, with 17 bases spanning the gap. CDR3 length: 15 amino acids. The CDR3 is CASSQELFMRDTIYF. Here the CDR3 DNA reads TGCGCCAGCAGCCAGGAACTTTTTATGAGAGACACCATATATTTT.

The V and J genes are TRBV27 and TRBJ2-1; 9 bases align to TRBD1. The CDR3 loop spans 12 amino acids. Germline trimming cut 8 bases from V and 7 bases from J; bases unmatched to any gene: 3. Germline V gives CDR1 MNHEY, CDR2 SMNVEV (reference sequence). In DNA, the CDR3 is TGTGCCAGCGGGACAGGGAGGAATGAGCAGTTCTTC. Amino acids: CASGTGRNEQFF.

Here the CDR3 reads CASSPRGKNSPLHF. DNA for the CDR3: TGTGCCAGCAGCCCCCGGGGGAAAAATTCACCCCTCCACTTT. The chain recombines TRBV4-2 with TRBJ1-6, with D perhaps matching TRBD1 (5 bases). Germline V gene data show CDR1 as LGHNA and CDR2 as YNFKEQ. The CDR3 is 14 residues long. Trimming cost V 4 bases and J 7 bases, with 11 bases left between them.

The genes are TRBV15 and TRBJ2-3; 8 positions match TRBD2. CDR3 size: 15 residues. Germline CDR1 reads LNHNV; CDR2 reads YYDKDF (reference sequence). J was trimmed by 4 bases and V by 3 bases; bases with no gene match: 6. CDR3 in DNA: TGTGCCACCAGCAGGAAAGCGGGGGAAGCAGATACGCAGTATTTT. Amino acid sequence: CATSRKAGEADTQYF.